The sequence of this TCR beta chain was determined in a study of blood T cell repertoires in COVID-19. Sequencing was performed with immunoSEQ multiplex PCR; in TCRdb, only in-frame clones are kept and a portion is missing. The sample includes approximately 300,000 clones, 70% to 90% seen only once; the top ten take 4.5% to 7%. Per germline, CDR1 SGHNT and CDR2 YYREEE (reference sequence). Trimming took 3 bases from V and 3 from J, leaving 21 bases between them. The CDR3 covers 17 residues. The sequence derives from a young woman who had recovered from COVID-19. The chain has TRBV5-4 and TRBJ1-1; tentative D call: TRBD1 (6 bases). Sequencing input: PBMCs or T cells enriched from blood (not recorded which). CDR3 sequence: CASSSPSKTGKDTEAFF. In nucleotides, the CDR3 is TGTGCCAGCAGCTCCCCATCGAAGACAGGCAAGGACACTGAAGCTTTCTTT.